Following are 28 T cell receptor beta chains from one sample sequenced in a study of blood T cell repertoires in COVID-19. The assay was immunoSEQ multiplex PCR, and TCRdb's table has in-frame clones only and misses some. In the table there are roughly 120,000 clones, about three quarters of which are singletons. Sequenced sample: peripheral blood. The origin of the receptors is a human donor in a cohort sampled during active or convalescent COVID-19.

In nucleotides, the CDR3 is TGTGCCAGCAGTTACTGGGGCGCTAGCGGGAGCCACGAGCAGTACTTC. Translating it yields CASSYWGASGSHEQYF. The genes are TRBV6-2 or TRBV6-3 and TRBJ2-7, with 10 bases matching TRBD2. Trimming at V came to 1 base and at J to 5 bases, leaving 8 bases not matched to a gene. This CDR3 is built from 16 residues. Germline V gives CDR1 MNHEY, CDR2 SVGEGT.

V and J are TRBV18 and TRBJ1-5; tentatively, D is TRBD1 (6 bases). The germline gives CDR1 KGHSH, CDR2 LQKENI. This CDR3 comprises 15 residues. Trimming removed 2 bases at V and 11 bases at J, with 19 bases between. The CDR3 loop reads CASSPDTGGRWSQHF. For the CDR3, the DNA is TGTGCCAGCTCACCAGACACCGGGGGGCGATGGTCCCAGCATTTT.

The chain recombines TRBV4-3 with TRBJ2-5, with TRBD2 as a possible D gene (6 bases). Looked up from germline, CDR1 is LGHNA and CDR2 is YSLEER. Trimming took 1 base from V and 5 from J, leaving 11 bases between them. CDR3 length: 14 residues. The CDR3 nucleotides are TGCGCCAGCAGCCAAGTGGGGGGTGGGGAGACCCAGTACTTC. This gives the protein CASSQVGGGETQYF.

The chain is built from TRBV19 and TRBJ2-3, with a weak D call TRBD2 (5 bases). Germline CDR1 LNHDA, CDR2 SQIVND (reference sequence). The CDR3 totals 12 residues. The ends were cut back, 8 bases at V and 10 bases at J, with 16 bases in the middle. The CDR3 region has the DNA TGTGCCAGTTCTCCCTTGGGAGAGGCGCAGTATTTT. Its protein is CASSPLGEAQYF.

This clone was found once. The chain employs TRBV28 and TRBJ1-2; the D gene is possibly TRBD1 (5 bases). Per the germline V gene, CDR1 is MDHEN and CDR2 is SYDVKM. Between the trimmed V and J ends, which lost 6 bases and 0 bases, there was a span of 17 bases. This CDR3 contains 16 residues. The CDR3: CASSLRGIGSNYGYTF. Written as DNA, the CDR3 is TGTGCCAGCAGCCTGCGGGGGATAGGGTCTAACTATGGCTACACCTTC.

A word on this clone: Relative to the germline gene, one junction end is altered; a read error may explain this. CDR3 bases: TGCAGTGCTAGGTACAACCGGGGGGACCGCTTT. It specifies CSARYNRGDRF. This chain connects TRBV20-1 to TRBJ1-4, with a possible D match to TRBD1 (5 bases). Per germline, CDR1 DFQATT and CDR2 SNEGSKA (reference sequence). This CDR3 spans 11 amino acids.

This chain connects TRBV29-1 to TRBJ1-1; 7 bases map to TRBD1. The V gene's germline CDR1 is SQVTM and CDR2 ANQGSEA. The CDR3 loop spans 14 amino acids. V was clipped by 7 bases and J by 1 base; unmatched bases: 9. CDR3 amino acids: CSARPGQTNTEAFF. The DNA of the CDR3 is TGCAGCGCGAGACCGGGACAGACGAACACTGAAGCTTTCTTT.

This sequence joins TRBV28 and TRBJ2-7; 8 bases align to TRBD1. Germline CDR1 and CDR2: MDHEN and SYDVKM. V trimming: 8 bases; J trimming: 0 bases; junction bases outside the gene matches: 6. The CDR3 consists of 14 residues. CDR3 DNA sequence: TGTGCCAGCGGGATTGGGACAGGCTCCTACGAGCAGTACTTC. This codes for CASGIGTGSYEQYF.

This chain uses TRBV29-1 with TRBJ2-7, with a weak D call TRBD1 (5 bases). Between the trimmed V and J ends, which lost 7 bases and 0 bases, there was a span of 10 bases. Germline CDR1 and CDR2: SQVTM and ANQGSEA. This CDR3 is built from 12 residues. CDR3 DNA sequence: TGCAGCGGACAGATTAGCTCCTACGAGCAGTACTTC. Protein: CSGQISSYEQYF.

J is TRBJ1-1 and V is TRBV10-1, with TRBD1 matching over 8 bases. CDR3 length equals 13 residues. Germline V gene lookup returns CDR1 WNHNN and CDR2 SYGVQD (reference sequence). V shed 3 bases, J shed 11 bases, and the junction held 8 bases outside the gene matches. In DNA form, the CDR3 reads TGCGCCAGCAGTGACCACCGGACAGGGAGGGCTTTCTTT. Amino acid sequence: CASSDHRTGRAFF.

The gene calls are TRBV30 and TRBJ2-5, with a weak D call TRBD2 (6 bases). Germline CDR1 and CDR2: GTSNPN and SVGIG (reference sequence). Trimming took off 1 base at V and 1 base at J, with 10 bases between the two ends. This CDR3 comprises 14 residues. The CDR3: CAWSAGTSQETQYF. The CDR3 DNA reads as TGTGCCTGGAGTGCTGGGACTTCCCAAGAGACCCAGTACTTC.

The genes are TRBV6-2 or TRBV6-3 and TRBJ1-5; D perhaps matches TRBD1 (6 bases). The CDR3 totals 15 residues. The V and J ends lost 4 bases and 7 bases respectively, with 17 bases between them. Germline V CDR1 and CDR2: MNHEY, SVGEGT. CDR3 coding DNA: TGTGCCAGCAGTTGGGGGCAGGGAGCGGGGCAGCCCCAGCATTTT. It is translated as CASSWGQGAGQPQHF.

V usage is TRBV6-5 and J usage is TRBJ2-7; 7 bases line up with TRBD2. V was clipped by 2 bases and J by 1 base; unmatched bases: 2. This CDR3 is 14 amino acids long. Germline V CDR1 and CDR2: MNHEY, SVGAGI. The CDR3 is CASSYGEGSYEQYF. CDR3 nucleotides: TGTGCCAGCAGTTACGGGGAGGGTTCCTACGAGCAGTACTTC.

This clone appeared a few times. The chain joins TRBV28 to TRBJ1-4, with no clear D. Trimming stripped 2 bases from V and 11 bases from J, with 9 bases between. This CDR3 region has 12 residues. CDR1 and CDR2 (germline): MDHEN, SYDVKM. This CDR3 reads CASSLVGGKLFF. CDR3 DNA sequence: TGTGCCAGCAGTTTAGTGGGAGGGAAACTGTTTTTT.

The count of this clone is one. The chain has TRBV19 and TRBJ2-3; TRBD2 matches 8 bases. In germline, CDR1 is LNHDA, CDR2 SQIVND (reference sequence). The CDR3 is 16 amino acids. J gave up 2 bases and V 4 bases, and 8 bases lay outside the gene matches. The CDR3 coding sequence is TGTGCCAGTAGTACCCGGACTAGCCCATCCACAGATACGCAGTATTTT. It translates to CASSTRTSPSTDTQYF.

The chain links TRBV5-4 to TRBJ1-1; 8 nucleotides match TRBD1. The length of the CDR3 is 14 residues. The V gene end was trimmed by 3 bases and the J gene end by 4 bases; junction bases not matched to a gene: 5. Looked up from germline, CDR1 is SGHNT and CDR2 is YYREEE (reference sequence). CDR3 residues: CASSYGQGRTEAFF. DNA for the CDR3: TGTGCCAGCAGCTATGGACAGGGCCGCACTGAAGCTTTCTTT.

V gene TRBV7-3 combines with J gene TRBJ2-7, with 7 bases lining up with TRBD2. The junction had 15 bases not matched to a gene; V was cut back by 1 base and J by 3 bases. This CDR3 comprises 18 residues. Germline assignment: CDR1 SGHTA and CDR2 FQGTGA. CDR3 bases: TGTGCCAGCAGCTTAATTAGCGGGTCGGTCTCACTATACTACGAGCAGTACTTC. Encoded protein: CASSLISGSVSLYYEQYF.

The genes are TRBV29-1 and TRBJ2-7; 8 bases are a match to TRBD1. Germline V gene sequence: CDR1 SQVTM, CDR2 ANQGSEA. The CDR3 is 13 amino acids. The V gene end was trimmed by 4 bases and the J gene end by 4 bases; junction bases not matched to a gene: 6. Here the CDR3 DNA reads TGCAGCGTTGTGGACAGGGCTCCATACGAGCAGTACTTC. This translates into CSVVDRAPYEQYF.

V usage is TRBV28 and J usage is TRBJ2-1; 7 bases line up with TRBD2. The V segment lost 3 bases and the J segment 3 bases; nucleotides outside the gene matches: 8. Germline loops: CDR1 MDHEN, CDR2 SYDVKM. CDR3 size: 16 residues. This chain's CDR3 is CASSFVGRGIYNEQFF. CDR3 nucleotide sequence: TGTGCCAGCAGTTTCGTCGGGCGGGGGATCTACAATGAGCAGTTCTTC.

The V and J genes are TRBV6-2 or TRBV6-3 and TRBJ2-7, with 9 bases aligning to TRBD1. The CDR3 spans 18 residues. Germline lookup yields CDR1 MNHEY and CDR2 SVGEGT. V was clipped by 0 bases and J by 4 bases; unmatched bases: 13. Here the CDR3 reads CASSYSSSPGTGKYEQYF. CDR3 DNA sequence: TGTGCCAGCAGTTACTCGAGCTCCCCCGGGACAGGGAAGTACGAGCAGTACTTC.

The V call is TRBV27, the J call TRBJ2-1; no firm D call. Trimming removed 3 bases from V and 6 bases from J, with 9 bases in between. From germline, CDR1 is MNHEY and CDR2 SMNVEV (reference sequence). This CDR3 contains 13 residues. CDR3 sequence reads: CASSFFSSNEQFF. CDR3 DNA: TGTGCCAGCAGTTTCTTCTCGAGCAATGAGCAGTTCTTC.

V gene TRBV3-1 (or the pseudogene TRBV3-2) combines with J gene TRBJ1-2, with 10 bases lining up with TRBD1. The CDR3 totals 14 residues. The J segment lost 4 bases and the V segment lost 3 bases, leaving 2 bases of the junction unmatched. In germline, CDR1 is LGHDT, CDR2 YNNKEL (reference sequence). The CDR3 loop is CASSQRDRGYGYTF. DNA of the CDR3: TGTGCCAGCAGCCAGAGGGACAGGGGCTATGGCTACACCTTC.

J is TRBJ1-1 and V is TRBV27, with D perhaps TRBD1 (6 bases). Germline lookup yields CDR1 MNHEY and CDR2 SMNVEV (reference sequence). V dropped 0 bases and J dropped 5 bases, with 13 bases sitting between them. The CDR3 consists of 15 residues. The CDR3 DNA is TGTGCCAGCAGTTTATCCGACAGGTGGGGTACTGAAGCTTTCTTT. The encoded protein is CASSLSDRWGTEAFF.

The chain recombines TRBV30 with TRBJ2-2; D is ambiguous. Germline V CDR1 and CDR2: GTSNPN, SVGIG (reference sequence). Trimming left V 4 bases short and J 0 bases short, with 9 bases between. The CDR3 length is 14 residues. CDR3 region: CAWNLLANTGELFF. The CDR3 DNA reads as TGTGCCTGGAACCTCCTAGCGAACACCGGGGAGCTGTTTTTT.

The CDR3 here is CASSAPGQGAEQYF. CDR3 in DNA: TGTGCCAGCAGCGCCCCGGGACAGGGTGCCGAGCAGTACTTC. The gene calls are TRBV7-9 and TRBJ2-7; the match to TRBD1 covers 9 bases. Losses at the gene ends were 5 bases for V and 6 bases for J; bases not matched to a gene: 8. From germline, CDR1 is SEHNR and CDR2 FQNEAQ (reference sequence). This CDR3 is built from 14 residues.

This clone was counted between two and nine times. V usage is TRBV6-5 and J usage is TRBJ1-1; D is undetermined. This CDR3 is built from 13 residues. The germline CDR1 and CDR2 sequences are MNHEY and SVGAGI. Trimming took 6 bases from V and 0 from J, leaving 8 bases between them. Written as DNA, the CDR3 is TGTGCCAGCAGCAACACCTTGAACACTGAAGCTTTCTTT. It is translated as CASSNTLNTEAFF.

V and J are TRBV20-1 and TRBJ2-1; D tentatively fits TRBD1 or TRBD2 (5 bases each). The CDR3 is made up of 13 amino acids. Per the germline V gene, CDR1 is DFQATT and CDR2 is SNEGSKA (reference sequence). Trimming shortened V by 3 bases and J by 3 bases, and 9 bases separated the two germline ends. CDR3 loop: CSASGGDYNEQFF. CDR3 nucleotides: TGCAGTGCTAGTGGGGGAGACTACAATGAGCAGTTCTTC.

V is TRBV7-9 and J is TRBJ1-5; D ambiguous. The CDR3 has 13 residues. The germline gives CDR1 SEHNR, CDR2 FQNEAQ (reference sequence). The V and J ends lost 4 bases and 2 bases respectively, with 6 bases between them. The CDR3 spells CASSSSGNQPQHF. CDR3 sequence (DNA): TGTGCCAGCAGCTCATCAGGCAATCAGCCCCAGCATTTT.